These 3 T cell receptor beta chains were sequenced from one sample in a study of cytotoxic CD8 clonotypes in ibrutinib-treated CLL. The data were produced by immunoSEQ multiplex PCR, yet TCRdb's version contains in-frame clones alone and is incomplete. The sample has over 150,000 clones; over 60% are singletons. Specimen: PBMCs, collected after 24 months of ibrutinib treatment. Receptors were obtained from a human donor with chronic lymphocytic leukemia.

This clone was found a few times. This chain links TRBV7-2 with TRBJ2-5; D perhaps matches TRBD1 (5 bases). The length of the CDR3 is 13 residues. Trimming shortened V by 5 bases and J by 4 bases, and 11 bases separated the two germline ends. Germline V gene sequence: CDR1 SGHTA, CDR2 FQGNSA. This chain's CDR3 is CASSRRQIETQYF. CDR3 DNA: TGTGCCAGCAGCAGGAGACAGATAGAGACCCAGTACTTC.

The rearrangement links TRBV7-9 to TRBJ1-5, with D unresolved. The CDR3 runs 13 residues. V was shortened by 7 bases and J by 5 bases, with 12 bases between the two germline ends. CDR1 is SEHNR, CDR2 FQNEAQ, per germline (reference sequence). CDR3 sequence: CASTSDAYQPQHF. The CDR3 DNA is TGTGCCAGCACCTCTGATGCGTATCAGCCCCAGCATTTT.

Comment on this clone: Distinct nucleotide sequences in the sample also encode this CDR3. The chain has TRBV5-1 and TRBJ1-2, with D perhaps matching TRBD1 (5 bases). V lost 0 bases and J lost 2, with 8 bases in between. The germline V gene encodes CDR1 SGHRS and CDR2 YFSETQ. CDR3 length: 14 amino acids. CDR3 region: CASSLAGLNYGYTF. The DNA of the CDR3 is TGCGCCAGCAGCTTGGCAGGGCTGAACTATGGCTACACCTTC. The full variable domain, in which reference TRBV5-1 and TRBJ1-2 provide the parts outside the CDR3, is KAGVTQTPRYLIKTRGQQVTLSCSPISGHRSVSWYQQTPGQGLQFLFEYFSETQRNKGNFPGRFSGRQFSNSRSEMNVSTLELGDSALYLCASSLAGLNYGYTFGSGTRLTVV.